This T cell receptor (beta chain) was obtained from a study of T cell clonotyping in hematopoietic cell transplantation. Findings of the study overall: At the given depth, recipient repertoires were over 95% de novo clonotypes. Higher Inverse Simpson Index values in graft donor and pretransplant recipient predicted broader posttransplant TCR diversity.

Some clones are missing from TCRdb's copy, which holds only in-frame ones; the method was immunoSEQ multiplex PCR. The table includes roughly 48,000 clones, roughly four fifths detected once. Specified time point: recipient sample about 28 days before transplant, after cytoreduction. A few counts support this clone. Its antigen is unidentified. The germline CDR1 and CDR2 sequences are SGHDN and FVKESK. CDR3 size: 17 residues. The V and J ends lost 0 bases and 4 bases respectively, with 19 bases between them. This chain joins TRBV14 and TRBJ2-7, with D maybe TRBD2 (5 bases). This specimen was peripheral blood mononuclear cells, taken before stem cell transplant. This clonotype was sampled from a man between 60 and 75 years old with myelodysplastic syndrome. Some clones in this sample may be carry-over from other donors' samples. CDR3 nucleotide sequence: TGTGCCAGCAGCCAAGAATGGGGTCTCGGGGAACCTTACGAGCAGTACTTC. As protein: CASSQEWGLGEPYEQYF.